This TCR beta chain was profiled in a study of T cells after yellow fever vaccination. It was through 5'RACE template switching that TCR cDNA was made, with a universal primer site and UMIs added. TCRdb reprocessed the 5' RACE reads with MiXCR, giving one entry per CDR3 protein. The data show some 400,000 distinct CDR3 sequences, 15% to 20% seen once. The CDR3 runs to 14 residues. Germline CDR1 is SGHTA and CDR2 is FQGNSA. With 7 bases clipped from V and 3 bases from J, the junction kept 2 bases outside the gene matches. The gene calls are TRBV7-2 and TRBJ2-2; 10 nucleotides agree with TRBD1. The sample here was PBMCs, taken before the yellow fever booster vaccination. The receptor's source is a young man who received the YFV17D yellow fever vaccine. The CDR3 reads CASIDRGHTGELFF. The CDR3 DNA reads TGTGCCAGCATAGACAGGGGGCACACCGGGGAGCTGTTTTTT.